One T cell receptor (beta chain) is described in this entry. Its antigen is still unknown. Per-base qualities were not stored, and no clone one base away is much larger. To sequence the TCRbeta CDR3 region, genomic DNA was isolated from the sorted cells. The immunoSEQ Assay was used for sequencing of TCRbeta CDR3 regions. The source is immuneACCESS, and TCRdb retained only in-frame sequences with V and J called. Part of the clones is not carried over; for the studies checked, unresolved V genes explain less than half of this, and the remainder is unexplained. The sample table shows about 69,000 clones, and more than 75% are seen once. The ten most abundant clones make up 5% to 6.5% of the sample. The CDR3, from cysteine to phenylalanine, totals 14 residues. Just CDR3 DNA is preserved here, 42 bases in frame from base 1. Looking up the germline V gene yields CDR1 SGHTA and CDR2 FQGNSA. The trim is 0 bases for V and 4 bases for J, with a gap of 7 bases between the germline ends.

The data were obtained in a study of OX40 agonist ivuxolimab in advanced cancers. For context, the study as a whole: The costimulatory receptor OX40 (CD134) was targeted by ivuxolimab, a fully human IgG2 agonistic monoclonal antibody. Intravenous ivuxolimab was administered to patients every 2 weeks at six dose levels: 0.01, 0.1, 0.3, 1.5, 3 and 10 mg/kg. Of the roughly 51 dose-escalation patients, hepatocellular carcinoma was present in around 20, melanoma in approximately 15, renal cell carcinoma in 9 and head and neck cancer in 9. The dose-escalation cohort was roughly 83% male with a mean age of about 54 years, ranging from roughly 20 to 80. Prior anti-PD-1, anti-PD-L1 or anti-CTLA-4 therapy was permitted, and checkpoint inhibitors had been received by 30% to 40% of dose-escalation patients. Partial responses were achieved by three dose-escalation patients, of whom one had hepatocellular carcinoma and two had cutaneous melanoma. The purpose of peripheral TCRbeta sequencing was to test whether ivuxolimab changed TCR sequence diversity and led to clonal T-cell expansion. The monotherapy dose-escalation portion (N ≈ 57 patients) of the phase I ivuxolimab trial is reported in the paper. The paper as a whole reports these results and caveats: At doses of 0.1 to 3.0 mg/kg, clonal expansion of both CD4+ and CD8+ T cells in blood was seen between baseline and week 6. Partial responders in the 0.1-3.0 mg/kg groups had among the lowest normalized peripheral clonal expansion, especially among CD8+ T cells. After ivuxolimab, CD8+ T cells had more expanded clones than CD4+ T cells on average. Low levels of normalized T-cell clonal expansion were also seen in some nonresponding patients. Which antigens the clonally expanded peripheral T cells were specific for was not determined.

The trial excluded patients who had a history of autoimmune disease or were on systemic immunosuppression. Peripheral blood for TCR sequencing was drawn from every dose cohort at baseline, at cycle 4 day 1 and at cycle 7 day 1. Samples were obtained from an open-label, multicenter, first-in-human phase I dose-escalation trial of ivuxolimab. Adults with locally advanced or metastatic melanoma, renal cell, hepatocellular, or head and neck squamous cell carcinoma were enrolled in the trial. Before TCR sequencing, CD4+ T cells and CD8+ T cells from peripheral blood were sorted into separate populations.

This TCR derives from an adult with an advanced solid tumor such as melanoma, head and neck, liver or kidney cancer. The input for sequencing was CD4+ or CD8+ T cells sorted from blood, taken in a trial of the OX40 agonist ivuxolimab. The sequence is built from TRBV7-2 and TRBJ2-1; the D gene is unclear. In nucleotides, the sequence is TGTGCCAGCAGCTTAGCCAGTGGTTACAATGAGCAGTTCTTC. Translated, this is CASSLASGYNEQFF.